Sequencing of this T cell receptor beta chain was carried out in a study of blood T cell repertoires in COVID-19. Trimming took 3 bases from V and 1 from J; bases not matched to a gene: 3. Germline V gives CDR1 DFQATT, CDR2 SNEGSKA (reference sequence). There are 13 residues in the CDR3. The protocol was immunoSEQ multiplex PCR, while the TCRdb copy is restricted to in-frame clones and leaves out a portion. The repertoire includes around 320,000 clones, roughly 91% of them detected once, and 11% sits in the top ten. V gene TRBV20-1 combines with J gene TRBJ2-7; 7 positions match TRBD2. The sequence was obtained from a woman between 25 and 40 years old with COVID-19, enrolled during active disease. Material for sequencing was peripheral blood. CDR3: CSASGAGSYEQYF. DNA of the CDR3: TGCAGTGCTAGTGGAGCGGGGTCCTACGAGCAGTACTTC.